The 13 T cell receptor beta chains below were found in one sample sequenced in a study of T cells in women clearing cervical HPV infection. Repertoires were generated with immunoSEQ multiplex PCR, while TCRdb's copy carries only in-frame clones and drops some. Here the sample table reports tens of thousands of clones. Sequenced: blood buffy coat. The source of these receptors is a woman between 18 and 75 years old with a cervical HPV16 infection that either progressed to CIN3+ or cleared (not recorded which).

On this clone: The CDR3 goes on 3 residues after the read ends, and that part is filled in from the germline J gene. V is TRBV20-1 and J is TRBJ1-1, with a possible D match to TRBD1 (5 bases). Trimming took 5 bases from V and 3 from J, leaving 13 bases between them. CDR1 and CDR2 (germline): DFQATT, SNEGSKA (reference sequence). The CDR3 length is 13 residues. CDR3 loop: CSAGRGEDTEAFF. CDR3 bases read: TGCAGTGCTGGGAGAGGGGAGGACACTGAA.

Points on this clone: The missing CDR3 end, 3 residues past where the read stops, is filled in from the germline J gene. This sequence joins TRBV4-2 and TRBJ2-1, with 10 bases lining up with TRBD2. CDR1 and CDR2 (germline): LGHNA, YNFKEQ. Trimming at V came to 3 bases and at J to 9 bases, leaving 17 bases not matched to a gene. The CDR3 has 18 amino acids. CDR3 sequence: CASSQPSRGSGGRGEQFF. The sequenced part of the CDR3 DNA is TGTGCCAGCAGCCAGCCTTCCAGGGGTAGCGGGGGGAGGGGTGAG.

Comment on this clone: The read terminates 3 residues ahead of where the CDR3 ends, so the germline J gene completes it. The rearrangement links TRBV18 to TRBJ2-7; 12 nucleotides align to TRBD2. V lost 3 bases to trimming and J lost 6 bases; unmatched junction nucleotides: 3. Per the germline V gene, CDR1 is KGHSH and CDR2 is LQKENI. There are 14 residues in the CDR3. The CDR3 loop reads CASSPRTSGIEQYF. The CDR3 DNA, read in part, is TGTGCCAGCTCACCCCGGACTAGCGGGATCGAG.

For this clone: The read terminates 3 residues before the CDR3 end, so the remaining end is supplied by the germline J gene. The chain is built from TRBV5-8 and TRBJ1-2; no firm D call. Germline CDR1 is SGHTS and CDR2 is YDEGEE. This CDR3 region has 12 residues. The CDR3 here is CASSEGPWGYTF. Partial CDR3 DNA: TGTGCCAGCAGCGAGGGCCCCTGGGGC.

Of note for this clone: The read finishes 3 residues shy of the CDR3 end, and the germline J gene is used to complete it. The chain recombines TRBV19 with TRBJ1-5; D possibly corresponds to TRBD1 (5 bases). CDR1 is LNHDA and CDR2 is SQIVND in the germline V gene (reference sequence). Trimming stripped 4 bases from V and 1 base from J, with 8 bases between. This CDR3 region has 14 residues. Here the CDR3 reads CASSTGLSNQPQHF. The part of the CDR3 DNA that was read is TGTGCCAGTAGTACAGGGCTAAGCAATCAGCCC.

Points on this clone: The read ends 3 residues shy of where the CDR3 ends; the end is completed using the germline J gene. This chain joins TRBV30 and TRBJ2-7; 9 positions match TRBD1. The CDR3 runs to 16 residues. CDR1 and CDR2 (germline): GTSNPN, SVGIG (reference sequence). The J segment lost 0 bases and the V segment lost 3 bases, leaving 9 bases of the junction unmatched. The CDR3 bases that were read are TGTGCCTGGAGACCACTTACAGGGGGCTTCTCCTACGAG. It yields the protein CAWRPLTGGFSYE. The CDR3 in its entirety is CAWRPLTGGFSYEQYF.

A word on this clone: The CDR3 end lies 3 residues beyond the end of the read and is filled in from the germline J gene. J is TRBJ2-5 and V is TRBV20-1, with 7 bases that match TRBD2. The V segment lost 5 bases and the J segment 4 bases; nucleotides outside the gene matches: 13. Germline V gene data show CDR1 as DFQATT and CDR2 as SNEGSKA (reference sequence). The CDR3 covers 15 residues. The CDR3 DNA, read in part, is TGCAGTGCTGAGAGTAGCGGGCCGCCCCGAGAGACC. The encoded protein is CSAESSGPPRET. The whole CDR3 region reads CSAESSGPPRETQYF.

As concerns this clone: The read stops 3 residues short of the end of the CDR3; the missing end is completed from the germline J gene. This sequence joins TRBV20-1 and TRBJ1-2; D is uncertain. From germline, CDR1 is DFQATT and CDR2 SNEGSKA (reference sequence). V dropped 7 bases and J dropped 7 bases, with 10 bases sitting between them. This CDR3 spans 10 amino acids. The sequenced CDR3 bases are TGCAGTGTCCTCAACGGTGGC. Protein sequence: CSVLNGG. The entire CDR3 reads CSVLNGGYTF.

Comments on this clone: The read falls 3 residues short of the CDR3 end, and the missing part is taken from the germline J gene. The J gene is TRBJ2-3, the V gene TRBV27; 8 nucleotides line up with TRBD1. With 5 bases clipped from V and 2 bases from J, the junction kept 9 bases outside the gene matches. The germline V gene has CDR1 MNHEY and CDR2 SMNVEV (reference sequence). This CDR3 comprises 16 residues. The CDR3 is CASSPQGVRHTDTQYF. Incomplete CDR3 DNA: TGTGCCAGCAGTCCACAGGGGGTTCGACACACAGATACG.

Points on this clone: The CDR3 goes on 3 residues after the read ends, and that part is filled in from the germline J gene. This chain connects TRBV6-2 or TRBV6-3 to TRBJ2-3, with D tentatively TRBD1 or TRBD2 (5 bases each). The germline gives CDR1 MNHEY, CDR2 SVGEGT. V was clipped by 7 bases and J by 3 bases, with 17 bases between them. This CDR3 has 15 residues. CDR3 in amino acids: CASNHEGQGTDTQYF. The sequenced part of the CDR3 DNA is TGTGCCAGCAACCACGAGGGGCAGGGAACAGATACG.

A word on this clone: The read gets to within 3 residues of the CDR3 end, and the germline J gene fills in the rest. J is TRBJ2-3 and V is TRBV2; TRBD1 aligns across 9 bases. CDR1 is SNHLY and CDR2 is FYNNEI in the germline V gene. The CDR3 has 16 residues. CDR3 in amino acids: CASSRGTGTPNQPQYF. CDR3 bases read: TGTGCCAGCAGTCGGGGGACAGGGACCCCCAATCAGCCG.

Comment on this clone: The read terminates 3 residues before the CDR3 end, so the remaining end is supplied by the germline J gene. This chain joins TRBV29-1 and TRBJ2-3; TRBD2 aligns across 8 bases. The CDR3 extends over 12 amino acids. The germline V gene has CDR1 SQVTM and CDR2 ANQGSEA. CDR3 DNA (partial): TGCAGCGTTACCGACGGGGGGGAGACG. Amino acid sequence: CSVTDGGET. The complete CDR3 reads CSVTDGGETQYF.

As to this clone: The sequence runs out 3 residues before the end of the CDR3; the remainder is reconstructed from the germline J gene. The V gene is TRBV24-1, the J gene TRBJ1-2, with no clear D. Trimming cost V 1 base and J 1 base, with 12 bases left between them. The germline gives CDR1 KGHDR, CDR2 SFDVKD. This CDR3 has 16 amino acids. The CDR3 reads CATSDLGLKLNYGYTF. CDR3 bases read: TGTGCCACCAGTGATTTAGGACTCAAACTTAACTATGGC.